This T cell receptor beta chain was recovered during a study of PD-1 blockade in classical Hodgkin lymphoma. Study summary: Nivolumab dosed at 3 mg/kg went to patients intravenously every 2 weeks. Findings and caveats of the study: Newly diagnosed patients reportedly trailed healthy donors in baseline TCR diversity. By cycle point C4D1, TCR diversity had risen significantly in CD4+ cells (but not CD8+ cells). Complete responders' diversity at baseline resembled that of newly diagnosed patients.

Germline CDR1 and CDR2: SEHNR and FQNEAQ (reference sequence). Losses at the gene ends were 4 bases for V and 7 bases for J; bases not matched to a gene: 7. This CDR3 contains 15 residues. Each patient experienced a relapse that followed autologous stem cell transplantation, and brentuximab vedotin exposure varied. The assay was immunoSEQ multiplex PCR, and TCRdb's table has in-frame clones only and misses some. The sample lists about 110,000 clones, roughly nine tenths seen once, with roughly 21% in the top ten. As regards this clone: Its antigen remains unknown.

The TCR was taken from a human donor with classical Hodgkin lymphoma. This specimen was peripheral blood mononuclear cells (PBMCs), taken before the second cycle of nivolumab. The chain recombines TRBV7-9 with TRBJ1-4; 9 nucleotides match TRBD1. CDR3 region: CASSSGQGRSEKLFF. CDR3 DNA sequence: TGTGCCAGCAGCTCCGGACAGGGGCGATCTGAAAAACTGTTTTTT.